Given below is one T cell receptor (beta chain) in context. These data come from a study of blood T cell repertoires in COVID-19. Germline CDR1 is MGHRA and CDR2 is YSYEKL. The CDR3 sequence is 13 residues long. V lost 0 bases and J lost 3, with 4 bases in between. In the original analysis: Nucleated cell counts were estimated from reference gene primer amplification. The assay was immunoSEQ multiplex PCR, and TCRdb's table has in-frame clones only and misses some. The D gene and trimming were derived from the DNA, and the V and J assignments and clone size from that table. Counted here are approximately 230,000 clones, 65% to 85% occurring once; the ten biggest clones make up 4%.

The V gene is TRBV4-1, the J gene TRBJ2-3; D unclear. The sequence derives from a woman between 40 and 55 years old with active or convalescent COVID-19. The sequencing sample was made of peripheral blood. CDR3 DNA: TGCGCCAGCAGCCAAGAACGGACAGATACGCAGTATTTT. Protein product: CASSQERTDTQYF.